This record looks at one T cell receptor (beta chain) sequence and its context. What it recognizes is unknown. The V gene's germline CDR1 is SGHKS and CDR2 YYEKEE (reference sequence). The CDR3 consists of 15 residues. Trimming cost V 0 bases and J 4 bases, with 11 bases left between them. Second doses at about 4 or about 12 weeks were pooled. Sequencing was performed with immunoSEQ multiplex PCR; in TCRdb, only in-frame clones are kept and a portion is missing. The data show approximately 150,000 clones, with about 86% seen just once and about 4.9% held by the top ten. This sample is part of a study of T cell responses to AZD1222 COVID-19 vaccine. Findings and caveats of the study: The donor group comprised mostly white British people and more females; the analysis possibly underestimated clonal diversity. Repertoire sampling was restricted to post-peak T cell response timepoints. When two AZD1222 doses had been given, Spike-specific TCR breadth and depth rose.

The TCR originated in an adult who received the AZD1222 COVID-19 vaccine. This material consisted of peripheral blood, taken 28 days after the second AZD1222 dose. The rearrangement uses TRBV5-5 and TRBJ1-3; D is perhaps TRBD1 (5 bases). Here the CDR3 reads CASSLAGGSGNTIYF. The CDR3 coding sequence is TGTGCCAGCAGCTTGGCCGGGGGGTCCGGAAACACCATATATTTT.